The clone carrying this TCR beta chain was observed many times. These data originate in a study of T cells of healthy individuals. Trimming stripped 5 bases from V and 3 bases from J, with 14 bases between. The CDR3 is 14 amino acids. The germline gives CDR1 SGHTA, CDR2 FQGNSA. MiXCR, run by TCRdb on the 5' RACE reads, gives a single entry per CDR3 protein. This sample has about 63,000 distinct CDR3 sequences; roughly 15% occur once, and the top ten carry approximately 4.6%. This chain links TRBV7-2 with TRBJ2-7; no firm D call. The origin of this receptor is a human donor in good health. CDR3 DNA: TGTGCCAGCAGCGTATACCAGCGCAACTACGAGCAGTACTTC. This encodes CASSVYQRNYEQYF.